This TCR beta chain comes out of a study of chemoradiotherapy in HPV16-positive cancers. Whole-study context: A couple of HPV16-positive patients' cells yielded candidate HPV-specific clones and common motifs.

As to this clone: One end of the junction fails to match germline, which may point to a read error.

TCRdb keeps only in-frame clones here, not all; method: immunoSEQ multiplex PCR. The profile shows over 7,000 clones, approximately 80% of them singletons. Germline V lookup: CDR1 SSHAT, CDR2 FNYEAQ (reference sequence). The CDR3 extends over 13 amino acids. The chain links TRBV7-7 to TRBJ2-1, with D perhaps TRBD2 (6 bases). The origin of this receptor is a human donor with HPV-associated anogenital cancer. Sampling took place from a patient who underwent chemoradiotherapy. The CDR3 nucleotides read TGTGCTAGCAGCTCGATCATGGGGGGTGAGCAGTTCTTC. This gives the protein CASSSIMGGEQFF.